Reported below is one TCR beta chain. Antigen specificity is unknown. The source of the sample is a study of cytomegalovirus exposure and HLA in healthy donors. Whole-study findings and limits: It was reported that the classifier diagnosed cytomegalovirus status with high specificity and sensitivity in both the original and validation cohorts. While the bulk of TCR sequences proved rare, some public TCRs turned up in many donors. According to a subsequent analysis, TCR clusters identified in the first cohort showed a tendency to co-occur across the 100 to 150 validation repertoires.

CDR1 and CDR2 from the germline V gene are LNHNV and YYDKDF (reference sequence). The V gene end was trimmed by 0 bases and the J gene end by 3 bases; junction bases not matched to a gene: 11. CDR3 size: 17 residues. Assay used: immunoSEQ multiplex PCR; TCRdb lists only in-frame clones, some missing. Counted here are more than 150,000 clones, approximately 83% occurring once; the ten biggest clones make up roughly 2.8%. This sequence joins TRBV15 and TRBJ2-7; TRBD1 matches at 7 bases. The receptor was isolated from a young woman in good health and CMV-seropositive. Sequenced sample: PBMCs. The CDR3 protein is CATSRDSFRGQNYEQYF. For the CDR3, the DNA is TGTGCCACCAGCAGAGACAGTTTTCGGGGACAGAACTACGAGCAGTACTTC. The variable domain in full, completed from reference TRBV15 and TRBJ2-7, reads DAMVIQNPRYQVTQFGKPVTLSCSQTLNHNVMYWYQQKSSQAPKLLFHYYDKDFNNEADTPDNFQSRRPNTSFCFLDIRSPGLGDTAMYLCATSRDSFRGQNYEQYFGPGTRLTVT.